The sequence of this T cell receptor beta chain was determined in a study of blood T cell repertoires in COVID-19. Study context: Spain, Italy and the United States supplied samples that represented acute and convalescent COVID-19.

Germline CDR1 reads MNHNY; CDR2 reads SVGAGI (reference sequence). The CDR3 is made up of 14 amino acids. The J segment lost 5 bases and the V segment lost 0 bases, leaving 4 bases of the junction unmatched. Methods used by the authors: Reference gene primer amplification gave nucleated cell count estimates. TCRdb's copy holds only in-frame clones and misses some; the assay was immunoSEQ multiplex PCR. That table furnishes V, J and clone size, whereas the DNA furnished D and trimming. The table has hundreds of thousands of clones, 85% to 90% seen once. The chain recombines TRBV6-6 with TRBJ2-7, with 7 bases matching TRBD2. Sequences were obtained from peripheral blood. This sequence originates from a man at least 80 years old with acute or convalescent COVID-19. The DNA of the CDR3 is TGTGCCAGCAGTTACTCGGGGGAGGGGAACGAGCAGTACTTC. Amino acid sequence: CASSYSGEGNEQYF.